The 8 T cell receptor beta chains below come from one sample, sequenced in a study of type 1 regulatory T cells. TCRdb re-called the reads with MiXCR, one entry per CDR3 protein. The sample shows approximately 97,000 distinct CDR3 sequences, roughly 28% of them seen only once. Sequencing used CD4+ T cells, either the whole sample or a sorted fraction (not recorded which). The source of these receptors is a human donor in good health.

The rearrangement joins TRBV24-1 to TRBJ2-5; TRBD2 agrees at 14 bases. CDR1 and CDR2 (germline): KGHDR, SFDVKD. The CDR3 spans 17 residues. After removal of 9 bases from V and 2 bases from J, the junction contained 10 bases not matched to a gene. CDR3 protein: CATAGTSGSSRQETQYF. The CDR3 DNA follows: TGTGCCACCGCCGGGACTAGCGGGAGTTCTAGGCAAGAGACCCAGTACTTC.

The chain links TRBV12-3 or TRBV12-4 to TRBJ2-7; possible D gene TRBD2, 6 bases. The CDR3 is 14 residues long. The V end lost 1 base, the J end lost 4 bases, and 11 bases lay between the germline ends. In DNA form, the CDR3 reads TGTGCCAGCAGTTTAGGTGGCGGGATGTACGAGCAGTACTTC. Encoded protein: CASSLGGGMYEQYF.

This clonotype was seen a handful of times. The chain uses TRBV6-5 and TRBJ2-5; 7 bases fit TRBD2. CDR3 length: 15 amino acids. Unmatched junction bases numbered 9, after V lost 6 bases and J lost 2 bases. Germline lookup yields CDR1 MNHEY and CDR2 SVGAGI. CDR3 DNA: TGTGCCAGCAGCGGTTCCGGGGGGTGGCAAGAGACCCAGTACTTC. Its protein product is CASSGSGGWQETQYF.

The chain couples TRBV9 to TRBJ2-3; D not certain. Trimming cost V 1 base and J 3 bases, with 15 bases left between them. The CDR3 has 16 amino acids. Germline V gives CDR1 SGDLS, CDR2 YYNGEE. The CDR3 protein is CASSVSLSGGTDTQYF. Written as DNA, the CDR3 is TGTGCCAGCAGCGTAAGCCTCTCGGGCGGTACAGATACGCAGTATTTT.

This clonotype was found a few times. This rearrangement joins TRBV5-1 to TRBJ2-7; the D is unclear. The CDR3 length is 15 residues. CDR1 is SGHRS, CDR2 YFSETQ, per germline. V lost 0 bases and J 1 base, leaving 11 bases between the germline ends. The DNA for the CDR3 is TGCGCCAGCAGCTTGGACATCGAAATTTCCTACGAGCAGTACTTC. Its protein is CASSLDIEISYEQYF.

The V and J genes are TRBV29-1 and TRBJ2-1; 7 nucleotides line up with TRBD2. In germline, CDR1 is SQVTM, CDR2 ANQGSEA. V was clipped by 7 bases and J by 4 bases; unmatched bases: 10. This CDR3 contains 14 residues. The CDR3 region is CSGGSREGYNEQFF. The CDR3 region has the DNA TGCAGCGGGGGATCAAGGGAGGGGTACAATGAGCAGTTCTTC.

This CDR3 is CATRGTSGSPYNEQFF. CDR3 DNA sequence: TGTGCCACCAGGGGAACTAGCGGGAGTCCCTACAATGAGCAGTTCTTC. V is TRBV24-1 and J is TRBJ2-1; TRBD2 matches 11 bases. The CDR3 contains 16 residues. V shed 7 bases, J shed 2 bases, and the junction held 6 bases outside the gene matches. Germline-derived CDR1 and CDR2 are KGHDR and SFDVKD.

Only one count was recorded for this clonotype. J is TRBJ2-2 and V is TRBV7-2; D ambiguous. With 5 bases removed from V and 0 bases from J, the gap between germline ends came to 4 bases. Germline CDR1 SGHTA, CDR2 FQGNSA. This CDR3 region has 13 residues. For the CDR3, the DNA is TGTGCCAGCAGCGATCCGAACACCGGGGAGCTGTTTTTT. This sequence encodes CASSDPNTGELFF.